This record covers a single TCR beta chain. Clones were sequenced by immunoSEQ multiplex PCR, and TCRdb holds only the in-frame ones, with some missing. The table shows roughly 190,000 clones, with approximately 90% occurring only once. Germline assignment: CDR1 KGHDR and CDR2 SFDVKD. This CDR3 region has 17 residues. Germline trimming cut 2 bases from V and 5 bases from J; bases unmatched to any gene: 6. This entry belongs to a study of T cell responses to AZD1222 COVID-19 vaccine. V usage is TRBV24-1 and J usage is TRBJ2-3; 13 bases map to TRBD2. The sample in question was peripheral blood, obtained 28 days after the second AZD1222 dose. The TCR sequence derives from an adult who received the AZD1222 COVID-19 vaccine. CDR3 coding DNA: TGTGCCACCAGTGATTCGACGGGACTAGCGGGAAAAGATACGCAGTATTTT. Amino acids: CATSDSTGLAGKDTQYF.